Described below is a single T cell receptor beta chain sequence and its context. This sample is drawn from a study of identical twins. Template switching (which added a universal primer site) was used, and cDNA carried unique molecular identifiers. TCRdb processed the 5' RACE reads anew with MiXCR; each CDR3 protein has one entry. The sample shows 1.5 million to 2 million distinct CDR3 sequences, about 30% of them seen only once. The sequenced sample was cord blood. The sequence derives from a newborn girl in good health.

This chain's CDR3 is CASSEYSHGYTF. CDR3 bases: TGTGCCAGCAGTGAATATAGCCATGGCTACACCTTC. This chain connects TRBV25-1 to TRBJ1-2; D unclear. Trimming pared 0 bases from V and 6 bases from J, leaving 5 bases between. Per germline, CDR1 MGHDK and CDR2 SYGVNS. This CDR3 has 12 amino acids.